This T cell receptor beta chain was captured by sequencing in a study of T cells after yellow fever vaccination. Study background: Some fractions had low cell numbers, and these were prepared with SMART-Seq v4 Ultra Low Input.

This clonotype was seen at least ten times. Its cognate antigen is unknown. Study-wide points: Though it reached lower strength, the secondary response hit its peak faster, day 5 versus 15. Bulk-population clonotypes that are abundant could appear as contaminants in FACS-sorted repertoires.

TCRdb fed the 5' RACE reads into MiXCR, producing one record per CDR3 protein. The sample lists some 250,000 distinct CDR3 sequences, approximately 3.8% occurring once. The TCR sequence derives from a man in his late teens or twenties who received the YFV17D yellow fever vaccine. This specimen was PBMCs, taken 15 days after the yellow fever booster vaccination.

CDR3 bases: TGTGCCAGTTCCGGGCAGGGGCCACTGGGGGCCCAGTACTTC. It encodes CASSGQGPLGAQYF. The chain carries TRBV11-1 and TRBJ2-5; TRBD1 might be the D (6 bases). This CDR3 is 14 amino acids long. Trimming cost V 9 bases and J 9 bases, with 23 bases left between them. CDR1 is SGHAT and CDR2 is FQDESV in the germline V gene (reference sequence).